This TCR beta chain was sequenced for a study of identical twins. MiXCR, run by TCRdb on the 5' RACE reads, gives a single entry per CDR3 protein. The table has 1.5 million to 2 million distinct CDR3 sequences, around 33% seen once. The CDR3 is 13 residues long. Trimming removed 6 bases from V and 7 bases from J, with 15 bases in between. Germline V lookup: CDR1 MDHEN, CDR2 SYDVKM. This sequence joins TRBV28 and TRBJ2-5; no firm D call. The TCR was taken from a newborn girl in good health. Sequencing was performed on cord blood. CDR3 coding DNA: TGTGCCAGCAGGCCCACTACTGCCGGGACCCAGTACTTC. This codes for CASRPTTAGTQYF.